This entry concerns a single TCR beta chain. This entry belongs to a study of cytotoxic CD8 clonotypes in ibrutinib-treated CLL. The ends were cut back, 0 bases at V and 8 bases at J, with 11 bases in the middle. CDR1 is LNHDA, CDR2 SQIVND, per germline (reference sequence). The CDR3 extends over 13 amino acids. The assay was immunoSEQ multiplex PCR, and TCRdb's table has in-frame clones only and misses some. Of 95,000 to 100,000 clones in the sample, about 78% were seen once. The specimen comprised PBMCs, sampled after 12 months of ibrutinib treatment. The V call is TRBV19, the J call TRBJ2-7, with D unresolved. The origin of this receptor is a human donor with chronic lymphocytic leukemia. The CDR3 sequence: CASSIDRAAQQYF. The CDR3 region has the DNA TGTGCCAGTAGTATAGATAGGGCAGCCCAGCAGTACTTC.